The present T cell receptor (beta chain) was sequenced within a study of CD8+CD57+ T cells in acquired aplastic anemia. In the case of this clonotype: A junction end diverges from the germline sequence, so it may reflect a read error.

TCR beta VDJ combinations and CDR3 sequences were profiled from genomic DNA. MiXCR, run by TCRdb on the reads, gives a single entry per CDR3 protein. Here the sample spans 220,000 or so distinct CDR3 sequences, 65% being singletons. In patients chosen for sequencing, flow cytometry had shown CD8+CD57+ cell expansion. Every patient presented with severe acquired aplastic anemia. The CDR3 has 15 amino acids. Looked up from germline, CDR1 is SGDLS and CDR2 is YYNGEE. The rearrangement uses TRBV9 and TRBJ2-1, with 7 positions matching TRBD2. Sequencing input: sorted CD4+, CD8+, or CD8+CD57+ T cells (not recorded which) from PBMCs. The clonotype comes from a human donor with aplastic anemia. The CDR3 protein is CASNPSGSSYNEQFF. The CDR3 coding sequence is TGCGCCAGCAACCCTAGCGGAAGCTCCTACAATGAGCAGTTCTTC.